This entry features one TCR beta chain sequence. Its antigen is still unknown. The data belong to a study of T cell responses to AZD1222 COVID-19 vaccine. Clones were sequenced by immunoSEQ multiplex PCR, and TCRdb holds only the in-frame ones, with some missing. This table holds about 77,000 clones, around 90% found once. The study, taken as a whole, reports: Regions left unmutated in variants are reportedly the target of nearly half of spike-specific TCRs.

CDR3 length: 15 amino acids. V shed 4 bases and J 2 bases; nucleotides not matched to a gene: 4. Germline-derived CDR1 and CDR2 are ENHRY and SYGVKD. Sequencing was performed on peripheral blood, taken 28 days after the second AZD1222 dose. The clonotype comes from an adult who received the AZD1222 COVID-19 vaccine. This chain connects TRBV10-3 to TRBJ2-5; 10 positions agree with TRBD2. The CDR3 DNA sequence: TGTGCCATCAGTGGACTAGCGGGTTTACAAGAGACCCAGTACTTC. Translating gives CAISGLAGLQETQYF.